The 26 T cell receptor beta chains below come from one sample, sequenced in a study of human T cells and chemical hapten exposure. Time point given: pre-sensitization, week 0. This sample's treatment: therapeutic diphenylcyclopropenone sensitization with weekly scalp DPC. TCRdb used MiXCR to reprocess the RACE reads, holding one entry per CDR3 protein. The sample yields 190,000 or so distinct CDR3 sequences, around 30% seen once. The sample here was whole blood, taken in connection with sensitization to the hapten diphenylcyclopropenone (DPC). These receptors all come from a woman aged 25 to 39 with alopecia areata. Some clones in this sample may be carry-over from other donors' samples.

In its sample, this clonotype was seen a few times. The J gene is TRBJ1-1, the V gene TRBV20-1; 8 bases agree with TRBD1. With V trimmed by 0 bases and J by 6 bases, 6 bases remained unmatched. Germline V gene lookup returns CDR1 DFQATT and CDR2 SNEGSKA (reference sequence). The CDR3 is 14 amino acids. The CDR3 nucleotides read TGCAGTGCTAGAGACAACCAGGGGGCAGCTGAAGCTTTCTTT. This codes for CSARDNQGAAEAFF.

The chain couples TRBV4-1 to TRBJ2-1, with 9 bases aligning to TRBD1. V was pared by 5 bases and J by 9 bases, with 11 bases of the junction left unmatched. Per germline, CDR1 MGHRA and CDR2 YSYEKL. This CDR3 region has 15 residues. The CDR3 sequence: CASSKTGTGWGEQFF. The CDR3 DNA reads TGCGCCAGCAGCAAAACCGGGACAGGGTGGGGTGAGCAGTTCTTC.

This clonotype was observed a few times. The chain employs TRBV28 and TRBJ2-4; D is possibly TRBD1 (5 bases). The length of the CDR3 is 14 residues. The germline V gene has CDR1 MDHEN and CDR2 SYDVKM. The V and J ends lost 3 bases and 9 bases respectively, with 15 bases between them. CDR3 sequence reads: CASSLRSRQGIQYF. CDR3 in DNA: TGTGCCAGCAGTTTGCGCAGTCGTCAGGGCATTCAGTACTTC.

This clonotype occurred a few times. The chain has TRBV29-1 and TRBJ1-2, with D uncertain. CDR3 length: 12 amino acids. Trimming pared 5 bases from V and 5 bases from J, leaving 12 bases between. Per the germline V gene, CDR1 is SQVTM and CDR2 is ANQGSEA. CDR3 residues: CSVPGIIYGYTF. CDR3 sequence (DNA): TGCAGCGTTCCCGGGATCATTTATGGCTACACCTTC.

For the CDR3, the DNA is TGCGCCAGCAGCCACCAACAGGGTCCAGATACGCAGTATTTT. Encoded protein: CASSHQQGPDTQYF. The gene calls are TRBV4-3 and TRBJ2-3, with D maybe TRBD1 (6 bases). The V end lost 3 bases, the J end lost 4 bases, and 11 bases lay between the germline ends. CDR1 and CDR2 (germline): LGHNA, YSLEER. The CDR3 length is 14 residues.

This chain joins TRBV5-4 and TRBJ1-4; D uncertain. Germline V CDR1 and CDR2: SGHNT, YYREEE (reference sequence). The V gene lost 3 bases and the J gene lost 10 bases, with 10 bases spanning the gap. This CDR3 is built from 12 residues. CDR3 DNA sequence: TGTGCCAGCAGCTATGAGGCTAGAAAACTGTTTTTT. This sequence encodes CASSYEARKLFF. Full variable domain (missing parts from reference TRBV5-4 and TRBJ1-4): ETGVTQSPTHLIKTRGQQVTLRCSSQSGHNTVSWYQQALGQGPQFIFQYYREEENGRGNFPPRFSGLQFPNYSSELNVNALELDDSALYLCASSYEARKLFFGSGTQLSVL.

This clonotype was observed a handful of times. The chain has TRBV29-1 and TRBJ1-1; D unresolved. V lost 6 bases to trimming and J lost 9 bases, with 14 bases between them. Germline lookup yields CDR1 SQVTM and CDR2 ANQGSEA. The CDR3 is 11 residues long. The CDR3 spells CSVQEGAQAFF. In nucleotides, the CDR3 is TGCAGCGTCCAAGAGGGTGCGCAAGCTTTCTTT.

This rearrangement joins TRBV6-2 or TRBV6-3 to TRBJ2-3; D remains ambiguous. Germline V CDR1 and CDR2: MNHEY, SVGEGT. Trimming removed 2 bases at V and 2 bases at J, with 11 bases between. This CDR3 spans 15 amino acids. As DNA, the CDR3 is TGTGCCAGCAGTTACCCGTTCCGGCCCACAGATACGCAGTATTTT. It specifies CASSYPFRPTDTQYF.

This chain links TRBV9 with TRBJ2-3; TRBD2 matches at 7 bases. Unmatched junction bases numbered 1, after V lost 3 bases and J lost 0 bases. The CDR3 spans 14 residues. Germline CDR1 is SGDLS and CDR2 is YYNGEE. This CDR3 is CASSGLASTDTQYF. The CDR3 DNA follows: TGTGCCAGCAGCGGACTAGCAAGCACAGATACGCAGTATTTT.

This chain joins TRBV20-1 and TRBJ2-2, with 10 bases identical to TRBD1. V lost 6 bases, J lost 3 bases, and 1 base stayed unmatched. The CDR3 is made up of 13 amino acids. Germline CDR1 DFQATT, CDR2 SNEGSKA (reference sequence). The CDR3 is CSAGTGDTGELFF. Here the CDR3 DNA reads TGCAGTGCAGGGACAGGGGACACCGGGGAGCTGTTTTTT.

The chain recombines TRBV4-2 with TRBJ2-6, with 12 bases aligning to TRBD2. The trim removed 4 bases at V and 2 bases at J, leaving 0 bases unmatched. The CDR3 is made up of 16 amino acids. Germline V gene sequence: CDR1 LGHNA, CDR2 YNFKEQ. CDR3 sequence reads: CASSPSGRAGANVLTF. In DNA, the CDR3 is TGTGCCAGCAGCCCTAGCGGGAGGGCTGGGGCCAACGTCCTGACTTTC.

In this sample, this clonotype turned up a few times. The chain couples TRBV27 to TRBJ2-3; D remains unclear. The germline CDR1 and CDR2 sequences are MNHEY and SMNVEV (reference sequence). The germline V and J ends were trimmed by 3 bases and 2 bases, with 15 bases remaining between them. The CDR3 runs 16 residues. CDR3 residues: CASSFSSSANTDTQYF. The DNA of the CDR3 is TGTGCCAGCAGTTTCTCTTCATCGGCCAACACAGATACGCAGTATTTT.

This chain uses TRBV3-1 with TRBJ2-2; possibly TRBD2 for D (5 bases). The CDR3 sequence is 14 residues long. V gave up 2 bases and J gave up 5 bases, with 9 bases separating them. Germline loops: CDR1 LGHDT, CDR2 YNNKEL (reference sequence). CDR3 in amino acids: CASSQMPGTGELFF. CDR3 coding DNA: TGTGCCAGCAGCCAAATGCCGGGGACCGGGGAGCTGTTTTTT.

This chain joins TRBV10-3 and TRBJ2-2, with D unresolved. Trimming took off 4 bases at V and 4 bases at J, with 4 bases between the two ends. The CDR3 loop spans 12 amino acids. CDR1 is ENHRY and CDR2 is SYGVKD in the germline V gene. DNA for the CDR3: TGTGCCATCAGTGGTAGCACCGGGGAGCTGTTTTTT. Translated: CAISGSTGELFF.

The genes are TRBV5-1 and TRBJ2-3, with D hard to call. This CDR3 is 12 amino acids long. Trimming left V 4 bases short and J 5 bases short, with 8 bases between. Germline values: CDR1 SGHRS, CDR2 YFSETQ. In DNA, the CDR3 is TGCGCCAGCAGCCCCTTGCGAGATACGCAGTATTTT. Residues: CASSPLRDTQYF.

The chain is built from TRBV7-2 and TRBJ2-5; 8 positions agree with TRBD1. CDR3 length: 15 residues. Germline V gene lookup returns CDR1 SGHTA and CDR2 FQGNSA. V gave up 7 bases and J gave up 5 bases; unmatched junction bases: 12. CDR3 sequence reads: CASKAGQGAGETQYF. The DNA for the CDR3 is TGTGCCAGCAAGGCGGGGCAGGGGGCTGGTGAGACCCAGTACTTC.

V gene TRBV7-2 combines with J gene TRBJ1-2; 7 nucleotides agree with TRBD1. Trimming removed 4 bases from V and 8 bases from J; junction bases left unmatched: 13. This CDR3 has 15 residues. Germline CDR1 is SGHTA and CDR2 is FQGNSA. In DNA form, the CDR3 reads TGTGCCAGCAGCTCCCCGACCGAGGGGGCGGGCGGCTACACCTTC. It translates to CASSSPTEGAGGYTF.

This clonotype turned up a few times. The chain uses TRBV27 and TRBJ2-7; 8 bases are a match to TRBD1. This CDR3 contains 16 residues. The V gene's germline CDR1 is MNHEY and CDR2 SMNVEV (reference sequence). V trimming: 0 bases; J trimming: 2 bases; junction bases outside the gene matches: 6. The chain's CDR3 is CASSLSTGALAYEQYF. DNA for the CDR3: TGTGCCAGCAGTTTATCGACAGGGGCCCTCGCCTACGAGCAGTACTTC.

There are a few counts of this clonotype. V is TRBV28 and J is TRBJ1-1; D is undetermined. There are 14 residues in the CDR3. Germline lookup yields CDR1 MDHEN and CDR2 SYDVKM. With 2 bases removed from V and 1 base from J, the gap between germline ends came to 8 bases. CDR3: CASSLTEANTEAFF. The CDR3 coding sequence is TGTGCCAGCAGTTTAACGGAGGCGAACACTGAAGCTTTCTTT.

This clonotype was recorded a few times. CDR3 DNA: TGTGCCACCAGCAGGGACAGGGAAGAAGGGGAGCTGTTTTTT. Residues: CATSRDREEGELFF. The chain joins TRBV15 to TRBJ2-2, with 8 bases identical to TRBD1. This CDR3 spans 14 amino acids. The trim removed 3 bases at V and 8 bases at J, leaving 5 bases unmatched. Germline-derived CDR1 and CDR2 are LNHNV and YYDKDF (reference sequence). The full variable domain, completed using reference TRBV15 and TRBJ2-2, is DAMVIQNPRYQVTQFGKPVTLSCSQTLNHNVMYWYQQKSSQAPKLLFHYYDKDFNNEADTPDNFQSRRPNTSFCFLDIRSPGLGDTAMYLCATSRDREEGELFFGEGSRLTVL.

This clonotype showed up just a few times. This rearrangement joins TRBV7-2 to TRBJ2-5, with 7 bases identical to TRBD2. Per germline, CDR1 SGHTA and CDR2 FQGNSA. V shed 1 base, J shed 1 base, and the junction held 6 bases outside the gene matches. The CDR3 covers 16 residues. The CDR3 region has the DNA TGTGCCAGCAGCTTAGTTTGGCGGGGGAGCCAAGAGACCCAGTACTTC. It specifies CASSLVWRGSQETQYF.

This clonotype showed up just a few times. The gene calls are TRBV28 and TRBJ2-1, with D perhaps TRBD2 (6 bases). The CDR3 extends over 15 amino acids. V lost 5 bases to trimming and J lost 2 bases, with 13 bases between them. Germline-derived CDR1 and CDR2 are MDHEN and SYDVKM. CDR3 loop: CASSSRRAAYNEQFF. The CDR3 nucleotides are TGTGCCAGCAGTAGTCGGAGGGCCGCCTACAATGAGCAGTTCTTC.

This chain uses TRBV24-1 with TRBJ2-7, with D perhaps TRBD1 or TRBD2 (5 bases each). The germline V gene encodes CDR1 KGHDR and CDR2 SFDVKD. The CDR3 has 13 residues. Trimming pared 5 bases from V and 5 bases from J, leaving 12 bases between. The CDR3 DNA follows: TGTGCCACCAGTGCAGGGACGAGGGACGAGCAGTACTTC. Protein product: CATSAGTRDEQYF.

This clonotype showed up just a few times. The rearrangement links TRBV19 to TRBJ2-7; 8 positions agree with TRBD1. V was pared by 9 bases and J by 0 bases, with 7 bases of the junction left unmatched. This CDR3 is 14 amino acids long. Germline V gene lookup returns CDR1 LNHDA and CDR2 SQIVND (reference sequence). The CDR3 spells CASRDRRSSYEQYF. In nucleotides, the CDR3 is TGTGCCAGCAGGGACAGGCGCAGCTCCTACGAGCAGTACTTC.

This clonotype has a count of ten or more. The V gene is TRBV7-3, the J gene TRBJ2-2; TRBD2 matches 7 bases. Losses at the gene ends were 4 bases for V and 3 bases for J; bases not matched to a gene: 5. This CDR3 contains 15 residues. The germline V gene encodes CDR1 SGHTA and CDR2 FQGTGA. The CDR3 protein is CASSSSGVDTGELFF. The CDR3 nucleotides are TGTGCCAGCAGCTCCAGCGGGGTCGACACCGGGGAGCTGTTTTTT.

The J gene is TRBJ2-2, the V gene TRBV18; unclear D gene. CDR3 length equals 12 residues. V lost 2 bases to trimming and J lost 9 bases, with 7 bases between them. The germline V gene has CDR1 KGHSH and CDR2 LQKENI. The CDR3 here is CASSPAERELFF. The CDR3 nucleotides are TGTGCCAGCTCACCAGCTGAGAGGGAGCTGTTTTTT.